Following are 29 T cell receptor beta chains from one sample sequenced in a study of control samples from healthy donors and cancer patients. Clones were sequenced by immunoSEQ multiplex PCR, and TCRdb holds only the in-frame ones, with some missing. The data hold 97,000 or so clones, with roughly 94% observed a single time. Specimen: blood. The receptors originated from a woman aged 18-29 years in good health.

Worth noting for this clone: One end of the junction fails to match germline, which may point to a read error. CDR3 DNA sequence: TGTGCCAGCAGCCCGGGGACAGGGTGGGGTCAGCTCCAGCATTTT. Its translation is CASSPGTGWGQLQHF. The gene calls are TRBV7-9 and TRBJ1-5; TRBD1 agrees at 9 bases. Germline lookup yields CDR1 SEHNR and CDR2 FQNEAQ (reference sequence). CDR3 length equals 15 residues.

V gene TRBV10-2 combines with J gene TRBJ2-5, with D perhaps being TRBD1 or TRBD2 (6 bases each). V was trimmed by 8 bases and J by 5 bases, leaving 15 bases between them. Germline V CDR1 and CDR2: WSHSY, SAAADI. The CDR3 contains 13 residues. In DNA form, the CDR3 reads TGCGCCAGCGCCCGACGAGGGGGGGAGACCCAGTACTTC. Its protein product is CASARRGGETQYF.

This chain joins TRBV5-1 and TRBJ2-7, with 7 bases that match TRBD1. This CDR3 is built from 15 residues. With V trimmed by 4 bases and J by 3 bases, 10 bases remained unmatched. CDR1 SGHRS and CDR2 YFSETQ come from the germline V gene. The CDR3 loop is CASSGAQGEGYEQYF. The DNA of the CDR3 is TGCGCCAGCAGCGGCGCCCAGGGGGAAGGCTACGAGCAGTACTTC.

V gene TRBV9 combines with J gene TRBJ1-1, with D possibly being TRBD1 (6 bases). The CDR3 length is 13 residues. V lost 0 bases and J lost 7, with 10 bases in between. Looked up from germline, CDR1 is SGDLS and CDR2 is YYNGEE. The CDR3 DNA reads as TGTGCCAGCAGCGTAGGCGGGGGCGGTGAAGCTTTCTTT. Translation gives CASSVGGGGEAFF. Based on the CDR3 plus reference TRBV9 and TRBJ1-1, the full variable domain is DSGVTQTPKHLITATGQRVTLRCSPRSGDLSVYWYQQSLDQGLQFLIQYYNGEERAKGNILERFSAQQFPDLHSELNLSSLELGDSALYFCASSVGGGGEAFFGQGTRLTVV.

V gene TRBV2 combines with J gene TRBJ2-1, with D possibly TRBD1 on 5 matching bases. With 3 bases removed from V and 6 bases from J, the gap between germline ends came to 15 bases. Germline loops: CDR1 SNHLY, CDR2 FYNNEI. CDR3 length: 15 amino acids. The CDR3 nucleotides are TGTGCCAGCAGTGAGCAGGGCCCTGTGGGCAATGAGCAGTTCTTC. Encoded protein: CASSEQGPVGNEQFF.

This rearrangement joins TRBV5-1 to TRBJ1-6; 9 bases are shared with TRBD1. V lost 0 bases to trimming and J lost 9 bases; unmatched junction nucleotides: 4. CDR3 length equals 15 residues. In germline, CDR1 is SGHRS, CDR2 YFSETQ. The chain's CDR3 is CASSLDGDRVSPLHF. The CDR3 DNA is TGCGCCAGCAGCTTGGATGGGGACAGGGTTTCACCCCTCCACTTT.

The V gene is TRBV5-6, the J gene TRBJ2-2; tentative D call: TRBD2 (5 bases). The V end was cut by 1 base, the J end by 7 bases, with 17 bases between. The CDR3 is made up of 16 amino acids. The germline gives CDR1 SGHDT, CDR2 YYEEEE. CDR3 in amino acids: CASSLSGLPLNGELFF. The CDR3 DNA follows: TGTGCCAGCAGCTTGAGCGGATTACCCCTCAACGGGGAGCTGTTTTTT.

The rearrangement links TRBV7-9 to TRBJ2-5; D might be TRBD1 or TRBD2, each matching 5 bases. Germline CDR1 is SEHNR and CDR2 is FQNEAQ (reference sequence). The CDR3 extends over 15 amino acids. The germline V and J ends were trimmed by 3 bases and 5 bases, with 16 bases remaining between them. CDR3 region: CASSFVTGAQETQYF. The DNA for the CDR3 is TGTGCCAGCAGCTTCGTCACCGGGGCACAGGAGACCCAGTACTTC. Full variable domain (rest looked up from reference TRBV7-9 and TRBJ2-5): DTGVSQNPRHKITKRGQNVTFRCDPISEHNRLYWYRQTLGQGPEFLTYFQNEAQLEKSRLLSDRFSAERPKGSFSTLEIQRTEQGDSAMYLCASSFVTGAQETQYFGPGTRLLVL.

The chain couples TRBV30 to TRBJ2-7; weak D call: TRBD1 (6 bases). With 5 bases removed from V and 0 bases from J, the gap between germline ends came to 17 bases. The CDR3 runs 15 residues. Looked up from germline, CDR1 is GTSNPN and CDR2 is SVGIG (reference sequence). The CDR3 is CAWRNGQLLSYEQYF. The DNA of the CDR3 is TGTGCCTGGCGAAACGGACAGTTGCTCTCCTACGAGCAGTACTTC.

V gene TRBV6-4 combines with J gene TRBJ2-1, with D possibly being TRBD1 (5 bases). The CDR3 has 15 amino acids. Trimming shortened V by 7 bases and J by 5 bases, and 18 bases separated the two germline ends. Germline V gene lookup returns CDR1 MRHNA and CDR2 SNTAGT. CDR3: CASTPGASSNNEQFF. DNA for the CDR3: TGTGCCAGCACCCCTGGGGCTAGTAGCAACAATGAGCAGTTCTTC.

Remarks on this clone: Additional DNA sequences in this sample encode the identical CDR3. V gene TRBV5-8 combines with J gene TRBJ2-7, with TRBD2 matching 9 bases. J was trimmed by 3 bases and V by 0 bases; bases with no gene match: 4. This CDR3 has 15 residues. Germline V gene sequence: CDR1 SGHTS, CDR2 YDEGEE. CDR3 loop: CASSLVSGGYYEQYF. The DNA for the CDR3 is TGTGCCAGCAGCTTGGTTAGCGGGGGTTACTACGAGCAGTACTTC. Using reference TRBV5-8 and TRBJ2-7 for the parts outside the CDR3, the full variable domain is EAGVTQSPTHLIKTRGQQATLRCSPISGHTSVYWYQQALGLGLQFLLWYDEGEERNRGNFPPRFSGRQFPNYSSELNVNALELEDSALYLCASSLVSGGYYEQYFGPGTRLTVT.

The V call is TRBV6-5, the J call TRBJ1-1; the match to TRBD1 covers 8 bases. J gave up 1 base and V 6 bases, and 7 bases lay outside the gene matches. The CDR3 length is 15 residues. Germline V CDR1 and CDR2: MNHEY, SVGAGI. Here the CDR3 DNA reads TGTGCCAGCAGCCACGGACAGGGAACGAACACTGAAGCTTTCTTT. This sequence encodes CASSHGQGTNTEAFF.

The genes are TRBV30 and TRBJ1-5, with D uncertain. Trimming took 3 bases from V and 2 from J, leaving 5 bases between them. In germline, CDR1 is GTSNPN, CDR2 SVGIG (reference sequence). This CDR3 is built from 12 residues. CDR3 sequence (DNA): TGTGCCTGGAGGAAGGGCAATCAGCCCCAGCATTTT. Protein: CAWRKGNQPQHF. Full variable domain (rest looked up from reference TRBV30 and TRBJ1-5): SQTIHQWPATLVQPVGSPLSLECTVEGTSNPNLYWYRQAAGRGLQLLFYSVGIGQISSEVPQNLSASRPQDRQFILSSKKLLLSDSGFYLCAWRKGNQPQHFGDGTRLSIL.

This clone was seen only once. The chain recombines TRBV24-1 with TRBJ2-1; 9 nucleotides agree with TRBD2. Germline assignment: CDR1 KGHDR and CDR2 SFDVKD. With V trimmed by 4 bases and J by 5 bases, 8 bases remained unmatched. The CDR3 spans 16 residues. The CDR3 loop reads CATSDPGTSFDNEQFF. CDR3 DNA sequence: TGTGCCACCAGTGACCCCGGGACTAGCTTCGACAATGAGCAGTTCTTC.

The gene calls are TRBV5-4 and TRBJ2-7; D perhaps matches TRBD1 (5 bases). The germline CDR1 and CDR2 sequences are SGHNT and YYREEE (reference sequence). V was clipped by 0 bases and J by 4 bases, with 8 bases between them. The CDR3 runs 13 residues. The CDR3 region is CASSLGTNYEQYF. CDR3 in DNA: TGTGCCAGCAGCTTGGGGACAAATTACGAGCAGTACTTC.

J is TRBJ1-1 and V is TRBV7-8, with 8 positions matching TRBD1. CDR3 length equals 15 residues. The germline V gene encodes CDR1 SGHVS and CDR2 FQNEAQ. V gave up 1 base and J gave up 5 bases; unmatched junction bases: 6. CDR3 in amino acids: CASSLGQGARTEAFF. The DNA of the CDR3 is TGTGCCAGCAGCTTAGGTCAGGGGGCGCGGACTGAAGCTTTCTTT.

The chain is built from TRBV3-1 (or the pseudogene TRBV3-2) and TRBJ2-1; the D gene is possibly TRBD1 (6 bases). The V end lost 1 base, the J end lost 4 bases, and 11 bases lay between the germline ends. The CDR3 is 15 residues long. CDR1 is LGHDT, CDR2 YNNKEL, per germline (reference sequence). CDR3 DNA: TGTGCCAGCAGCCAAGTCACAGGGCCTTACAATGAGCAGTTCTTC. Protein product: CASSQVTGPYNEQFF.

V gene TRBV6-4 combines with J gene TRBJ1-3; 10 positions match TRBD1. The CDR3 totals 13 residues. Germline V lookup: CDR1 MRHNA, CDR2 SNTAGT. Trimming cost V 5 bases and J 7 bases; bases outside gene matches: 2. The CDR3 here is CASSRTGGNTIYF. The CDR3 DNA sequence: TGTGCCAGCAGTCGGACAGGGGGTAACACCATATATTTT.

This rearrangement joins TRBV6-5 to TRBJ1-1, with 8 bases matching TRBD1. J lost 5 bases, V lost 3 bases, and 5 bases had no gene match. Germline CDR1 reads MNHEY; CDR2 reads SVGAGI. The CDR3 spans 14 residues. CDR3 region: CASSYGRGQTEAFF. The CDR3 DNA sequence: TGTGCCAGCAGTTATGGCAGGGGGCAGACTGAAGCTTTCTTT.

This chain uses TRBV25-1 with TRBJ1-2; 8 positions agree with TRBD1. Germline CDR1 and CDR2: MGHDK and SYGVNS. CDR3 length: 13 residues. After removal of 2 bases from V and 5 bases from J, the junction contained 1 base not matched to a gene. CDR3 sequence: CASSERTGYGYTF. CDR3 nucleotides: TGTGCCAGCAGTGAACGGACAGGGTATGGCTACACCTTC.

The rearrangement joins TRBV12-3 or TRBV12-4 to TRBJ1-6; D uncertain. The V and J ends lost 4 bases and 8 bases respectively, with 3 bases between them. The length of the CDR3 is 11 residues. Written as DNA, the CDR3 is TGTGCCAGCAGTTCGGATTCACCCCTCCACTTT. This codes for CASSSDSPLHF.

The CDR3: CASRLARRGLGLGTDTQYF. CDR3 in DNA: TGTGCAAGTCGCTTAGCGCGGCGTGGCCTGGGGCTGGGAACAGATACGCAGTATTTT. The chain joins TRBV12-2 to TRBJ2-3; the DNA was not used to check the table's D call, TRBD1. TRBV12-2 constitutes a pseudogene. The CDR3 has 19 residues.

V gene TRBV19 combines with J gene TRBJ2-5; the match to TRBD2 covers 9 bases. The V gene's germline CDR1 is LNHDA and CDR2 SQIVND (reference sequence). The length of the CDR3 is 15 residues. V was pared by 4 bases and J by 1 base, with 4 bases of the junction left unmatched. This CDR3 is CASSKGLAFQETQYF. CDR3 bases: TGTGCCAGTAGTAAGGGACTAGCCTTCCAAGAGACCCAGTACTTC.

The chain uses TRBV28 and TRBJ2-3; TRBD2 matches 8 bases. CDR1 MDHEN and CDR2 SYDVKM come from the germline V gene. Losses at the gene ends were 4 bases for V and 6 bases for J; bases not matched to a gene: 12. The CDR3 is 16 residues long. CDR3 bases: TGTGCCAGCAGTTCTACGGGACTAGGTACGTCGGATACGCAGTATTTT. Protein product: CASSSTGLGTSDTQYF.

The chain uses TRBV24-1 and TRBJ2-1; D is uncertain. The V end was cut by 4 bases, the J end by 0 bases, with 12 bases between. The CDR3 consists of 16 residues. Germline V CDR1 and CDR2: KGHDR, SFDVKD. The CDR3 loop is CATSDRTSPSYNEQFF. CDR3 nucleotide sequence: TGTGCCACCAGTGACAGGACGAGCCCCTCCTACAATGAGCAGTTCTTC.

This clone was detected once. This chain joins TRBV4-1 and TRBJ1-2; D remains ambiguous. CDR1 is MGHRA and CDR2 is YSYEKL in the germline V gene. V was shortened by 4 bases and J by 4 bases, with 16 bases between the two germline ends. This CDR3 is built from 15 residues. CDR3 residues: CASSLGRETFYGYTF. CDR3 DNA: TGCGCCAGCAGCCTAGGACGGGAAACGTTCTATGGCTACACCTTC.

The chain has TRBV3-1 (or the pseudogene TRBV3-2) and TRBJ1-1; weak D call: TRBD1 (5 bases). Trimming pared 4 bases from V and 2 bases from J, leaving 17 bases between. This CDR3 is 16 amino acids long. Germline CDR1 reads LGHDT; CDR2 reads YNNKEL (reference sequence). This chain's CDR3 is CASSRIIRGINTEAFF. The CDR3 nucleotides read TGTGCCAGCAGCCGCATAATTCGGGGGATTAACACTGAAGCTTTCTTT.

The CDR3 region has the DNA TGTGCCAGCAGCCGCTGGACTAGCGGGAGCGGGGAGCAGTACTTC. Translating gives CASSRWTSGSGEQYF. The rearrangement links TRBV25-1 to TRBJ2-7; TRBD2 matches 13 bases. The length of the CDR3 is 15 residues. Unmatched junction bases numbered 9, after V lost 6 bases and J lost 7 bases. Germline loops: CDR1 MGHDK, CDR2 SYGVNS.

The rearrangement links TRBV30 to TRBJ2-7; TRBD1 agrees at 8 bases. There are 13 residues in the CDR3. Germline CDR1 and CDR2: GTSNPN and SVGIG (reference sequence). The V and J ends lost 3 bases and 5 bases, in that order; junction bases with no gene match: 6. The CDR3 region has the DNA TGTGCCTGGAGCTTACAGGGGGAGCACGAGCAGTACTTC. Translating it yields CAWSLQGEHEQYF.